A single sample is the source of the 10 T cell receptor beta chains below, sequenced in a study of T cell clonotyping in hematopoietic cell transplantation. Sequencing used immunoSEQ multiplex PCR; TCRdb keeps in-frame clones, though not all of them. The sample consists of about 5,700 clones, around four fifths of them appearing once. This specimen was PBMCs, taken 100 days after allogeneic stem cell transplant. All receptors derive from a male patient in his fifties or sixties who had an allogeneic stem cell transplant from an unrelated donor, so the T cells may come from the graft donor. Some clones in this sample may be carry-over from other donors' samples.

V and J are TRBV6-1 and TRBJ2-3; D is uncertain. Germline V gene lookup returns CDR1 MNHNS and CDR2 SASEGT. V lost 3 bases and J lost 2, with 3 bases in between. The CDR3 loop spans 12 amino acids. The DNA for the CDR3 is TGTGCCAGCAGTGATTACACAGATACGCAGTATTTT. Protein product: CASSDYTDTQYF.

This rearrangement joins TRBV28 to TRBJ1-1, with D hard to call. V was shortened by 3 bases and J by 7 bases, with 6 bases between the two germline ends. The germline V gene has CDR1 MDHEN and CDR2 SYDVKM. The CDR3 contains 11 residues. CDR3 sequence reads: CASSLGVEAFF. The CDR3 DNA reads as TGTGCCAGCAGTTTGGGAGTTGAAGCTTTCTTT.

The gene calls are TRBV6-1 and TRBJ2-7; D is ambiguous. Germline CDR1 reads MNHNS; CDR2 reads SASEGT. The CDR3 contains 12 residues. V was clipped by 2 bases and J by 3 bases, with 5 bases between them. CDR3 region: CASSELRYEQYF. CDR3 coding DNA: TGTGCCAGCAGTGAATTACGCTACGAGCAGTACTTC.

V gene TRBV5-4 combines with J gene TRBJ1-2; D gene ambiguous. Trimming removed 6 bases at V and 11 bases at J, with 20 bases between. The CDR3 totals 13 residues. CDR1 is SGHNT, CDR2 YYREEE, per germline (reference sequence). CDR3 sequence reads: CASNPDGVVRYTF. CDR3 DNA sequence: TGTGCCAGCAATCCGGACGGGGTGGTGAGGTACACCTTC.

This clone was recorded a few times. This chain's CDR3 is CASSPRTGGAYTEAFF. As DNA, the CDR3 is TGTGCCAGCAGCCCTAGGACAGGGGGCGCGTACACTGAAGCTTTCTTT. The chain is built from TRBV5-4 and TRBJ1-1, with 11 bases that match TRBD1. V lost 4 bases and J lost 3; bases outside the gene matches: 8. CDR1 SGHNT and CDR2 YYREEE come from the germline V gene (reference sequence). This CDR3 has 16 residues.

The count of this clone is one. V gene TRBV30 combines with J gene TRBJ2-7; 8 bases are a match to TRBD1. Germline CDR1 GTSNPN, CDR2 SVGIG (reference sequence). The CDR3 runs to 14 residues. V shed 0 bases and J 2 bases; nucleotides not matched to a gene: 3. CDR3: CAWSVGTGPYEQYF. CDR3 DNA: TGTGCCTGGAGTGTGGGGACAGGTCCCTACGAGCAGTACTTC.

This chain connects TRBV28 to TRBJ2-7, with D perhaps matching TRBD1 or TRBD2 (5 bases each). This CDR3 is 13 amino acids long. V was clipped by 4 bases and J by 5 bases, with 12 bases between them. From germline, CDR1 is MDHEN and CDR2 SYDVKM. This CDR3 is CASSSPGPNEQYF. Here the CDR3 DNA reads TGTGCCAGCAGTTCCCCGGGACCCAACGAGCAGTACTTC.

This clone was observed a single time. This sequence joins TRBV15 and TRBJ1-1, with 10 nucleotides matching TRBD1. CDR1 and CDR2 from the germline V gene are LNHNV and YYDKDF (reference sequence). J lost 0 bases, V lost 3 bases, and 4 bases had no gene match. This CDR3 is 16 amino acids long. CDR3 DNA sequence: TGTGCCACCAGCAGGCCGGGACAGGGGATGAACACTGAAGCTTTCTTT. This gives the protein CATSRPGQGMNTEAFF. Full variable domain (outside the CDR3, taken from reference TRBV15 and TRBJ1-1): DAMVIQNPRYQVTQFGKPVTLSCSQTLNHNVMYWYQQKSSQAPKLLFHYYDKDFNNEADTPDNFQSRRPNTSFCFLDIRSPGLGDTAMYLCATSRPGQGMNTEAFFGQGTRLTVV.

The J gene is TRBJ2-3, the V gene TRBV30; D gene ambiguous. The V gene's germline CDR1 is GTSNPN and CDR2 SVGIG (reference sequence). There are 14 residues in the CDR3. The germline V and J ends were trimmed by 0 bases and 2 bases, with 9 bases remaining between them. Here the CDR3 DNA reads TGTGCCTGGAGTGTGGTACCCTCCACAGATACGCAGTATTTT. Its translation: CAWSVVPSTDTQYF.

V and J are TRBV5-6 and TRBJ1-2, with 10 bases aligning to TRBD1. CDR1 is SGHDT, CDR2 YYEEEE, per germline. V trimming: 4 bases; J trimming: 4 bases; junction bases outside the gene matches: 10. This CDR3 comprises 16 residues. The chain's CDR3 is CASSLDRTGGFYGYTF. For the CDR3, the DNA is TGTGCCAGCAGCCTGGACCGGACAGGGGGTTTCTATGGCTACACCTTC.